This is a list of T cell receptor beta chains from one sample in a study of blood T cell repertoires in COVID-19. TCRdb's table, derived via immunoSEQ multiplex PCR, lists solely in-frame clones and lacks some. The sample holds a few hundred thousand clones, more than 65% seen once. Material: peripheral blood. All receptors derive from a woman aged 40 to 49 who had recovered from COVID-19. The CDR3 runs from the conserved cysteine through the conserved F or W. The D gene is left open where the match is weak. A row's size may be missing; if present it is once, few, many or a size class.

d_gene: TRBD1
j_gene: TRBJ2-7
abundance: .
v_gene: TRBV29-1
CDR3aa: CSVAPGQAYEQYF
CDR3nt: TGCAGCGTTGCCCCGGGACAGGCCTACGAGCAGTACTTC

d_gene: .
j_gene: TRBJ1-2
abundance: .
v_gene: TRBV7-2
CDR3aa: CASSLDQAQAYGYTF
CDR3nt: TGTGCCAGCAGCTTGGACCAGGCACAGGCCTATGGCTACACCTTC

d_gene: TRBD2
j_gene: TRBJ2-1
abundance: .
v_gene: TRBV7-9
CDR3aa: CASSLTTSGGNNEQFF
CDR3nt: TGTGCCAGCAGCTTAACGACTAGCGGGGGTAACAATGAGCAGTTCTTC

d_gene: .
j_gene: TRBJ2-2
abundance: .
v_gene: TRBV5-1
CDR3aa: CASSISAGNTGELFF
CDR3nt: TGCGCCAGCTCAATCTCGGCGGGGAACACCGGGGAGCTGTTTTTT

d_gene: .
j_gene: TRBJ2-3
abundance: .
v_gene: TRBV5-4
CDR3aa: CASSLKSGGSADTQYF
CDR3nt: TGTGCCAGCAGCCTAAAATCGGGGGGCTCAGCAGATACGCAGTATTTT

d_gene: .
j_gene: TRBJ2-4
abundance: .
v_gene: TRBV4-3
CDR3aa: CASSLLGRDGQNIQYF
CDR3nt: TGCGCCAGCAGCCTCCTAGGGAGAGACGGCCAAAACATTCAGTACTTC

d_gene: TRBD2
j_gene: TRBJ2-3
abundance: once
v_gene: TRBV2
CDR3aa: CASSEEWGGADTQYF
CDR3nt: TGTGCCAGCAGTGAAGAGTGGGGGGGAGCCGATACGCAGTATTTT

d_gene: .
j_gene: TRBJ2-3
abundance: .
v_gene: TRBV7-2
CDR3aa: CASSLVSGGGQGEDTQYF
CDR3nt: TGTGCCAGCAGCTTAGTGTCGGGGGGAGGACAGGGCGAAGATACGCAGTATTTT

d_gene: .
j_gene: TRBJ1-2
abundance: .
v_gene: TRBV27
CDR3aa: CASSLSAEGVYGYTF
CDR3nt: TGTGCCAGCAGTTTATCCGCGGAGGGCGTCTATGGCTACACCTTC

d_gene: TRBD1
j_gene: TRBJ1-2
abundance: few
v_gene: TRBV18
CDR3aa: CASSGTVSYGYTF
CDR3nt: TGTGCCAGCTCAGGGACAGTCTCCTATGGCTACACCTTC

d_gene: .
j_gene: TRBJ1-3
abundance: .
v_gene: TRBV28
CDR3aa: CASSLLTGSGNTIYF
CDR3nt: TGTGCCAGCAGCTTACTCACAGGGTCCGGAAACACCATATATTTT

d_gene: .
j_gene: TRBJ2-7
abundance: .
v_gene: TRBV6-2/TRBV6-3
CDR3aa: CASSPRAVRDEQYF
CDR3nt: TGTGCCAGCAGCCCCAGGGCAGTCCGGGACGAGCAGTACTTC

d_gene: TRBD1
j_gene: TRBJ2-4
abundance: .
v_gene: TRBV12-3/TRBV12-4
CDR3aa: CASSFGTVNIQYF
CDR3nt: TGTGCCAGCAGTTTCGGGACAGTGAACATTCAGTACTTC

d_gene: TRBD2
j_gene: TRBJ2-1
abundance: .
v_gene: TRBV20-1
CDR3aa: CSAKQAGEQFF
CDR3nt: TGCAGTGCAAAACAAGCGGGGGAGCAGTTCTTC

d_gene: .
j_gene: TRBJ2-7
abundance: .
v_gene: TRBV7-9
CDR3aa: CASSSQGAKSYEQYF
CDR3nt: TGTGCCAGCAGTTCGCAGGGTGCTAAGTCCTACGAGCAGTACTTC

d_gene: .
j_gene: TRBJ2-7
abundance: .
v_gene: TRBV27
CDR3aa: CASTLAGSSTEQYF
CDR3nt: TGTGCCAGCACCCTGGCGGGGAGTTCTACGGAGCAGTACTTC

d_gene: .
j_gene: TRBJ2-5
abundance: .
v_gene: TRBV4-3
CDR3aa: CASSQGQGWETQYF
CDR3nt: TGCGCCAGCAGCCAAGGCCAGGGCTGGGAGACCCAGTACTTC

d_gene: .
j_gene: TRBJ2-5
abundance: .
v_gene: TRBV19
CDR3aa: CASSMPHGETQYF
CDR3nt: TGTGCCAGTAGTATGCCTCACGGAGAGACCCAGTACTTC

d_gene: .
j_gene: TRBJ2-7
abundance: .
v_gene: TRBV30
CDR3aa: CAWSVMGTSYEQYF
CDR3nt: TGTGCCTGGAGTGTTATGGGGACATCCTACGAGCAGTACTTC

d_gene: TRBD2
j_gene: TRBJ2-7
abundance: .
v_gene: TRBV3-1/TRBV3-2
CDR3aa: CASSQGGLAAYEQYF
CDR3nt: TGTGCCAGCAGCCAAGGCGGACTAGCGGCCTACGAGCAGTACTTC

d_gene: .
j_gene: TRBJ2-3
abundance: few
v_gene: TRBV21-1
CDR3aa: CASTPPAQYF
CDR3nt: TGTGCCAGCACACCTCCGGCGCAGTATTTT

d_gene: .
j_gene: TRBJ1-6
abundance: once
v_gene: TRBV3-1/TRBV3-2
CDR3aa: CASSPPGSPLHF
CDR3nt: TGTGCCAGCAGCCCACCCGGTTCACCCCTCCACTTT

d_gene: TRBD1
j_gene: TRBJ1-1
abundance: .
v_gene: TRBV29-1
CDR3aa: CSDRQGANWNTEAFF
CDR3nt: TGCAGCGACCGACAGGGGGCGAATTGGAACACTGAAGCTTTCTTT

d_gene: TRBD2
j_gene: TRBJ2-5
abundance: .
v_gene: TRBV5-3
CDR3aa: CARSLGTSGYQETQYF
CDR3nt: TGTGCCAGAAGCTTGGGGACTAGCGGGTACCAAGAGACCCAGTACTTC

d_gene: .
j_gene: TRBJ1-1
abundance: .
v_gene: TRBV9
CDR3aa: CASSVSGWDTEAFF
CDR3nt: TGTGCCAGCAGCGTATCGGGGTGGGACACTGAAGCTTTCTTT

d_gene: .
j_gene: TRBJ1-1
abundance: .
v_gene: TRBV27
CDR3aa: CASSFGWNTEAFF
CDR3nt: TGTGCCAGCAGTTTCGGGTGGAACACTGAAGCTTTCTTT

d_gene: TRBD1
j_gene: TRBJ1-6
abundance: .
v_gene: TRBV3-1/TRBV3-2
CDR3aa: CASSPGQRFFRFSSPLHF
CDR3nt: TGTGCCAGCTCACCGGGACAGAGGTTTTTTAGGTTCTCTTCACCCCTCCACTTT

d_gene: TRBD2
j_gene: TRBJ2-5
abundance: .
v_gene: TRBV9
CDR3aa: CASRGAGGPQYF
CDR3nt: TGTGCCAGCAGGGGAGCGGGGGGCCCCCAGTACTTC

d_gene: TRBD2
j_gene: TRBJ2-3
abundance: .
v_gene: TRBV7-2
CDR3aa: CASSAKLAGTTTDTQYF
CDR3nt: TGTGCCAGCAGCGCCAAACTAGCGGGGACCACAACAGATACGCAGTATTTT

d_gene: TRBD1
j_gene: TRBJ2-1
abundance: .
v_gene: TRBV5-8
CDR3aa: CASSLSWTGSNEQFF
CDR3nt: TGTGCCAGCAGCTTGTCGTGGACAGGTTCCAATGAGCAGTTCTTC

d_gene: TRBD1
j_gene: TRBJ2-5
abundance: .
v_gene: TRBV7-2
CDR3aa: CASSRQGTEQETQYF
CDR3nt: TGTGCCAGCAGCAGACAGGGGACGGAACAAGAGACCCAGTACTTC

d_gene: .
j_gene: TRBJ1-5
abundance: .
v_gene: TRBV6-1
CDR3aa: CASSELNQGLGPQHF
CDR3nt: TGTGCCAGCAGTGAATTGAACCAGGGACTCGGGCCCCAGCATTTT

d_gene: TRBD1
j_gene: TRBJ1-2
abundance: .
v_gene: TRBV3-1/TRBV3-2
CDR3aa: CASNSGGKNGYTF
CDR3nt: TGTGCCAGCAACTCAGGGGGCAAGAATGGCTACACCTTC

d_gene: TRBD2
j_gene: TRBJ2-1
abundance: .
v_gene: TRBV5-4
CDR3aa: CASSLGGTIYNEQFF
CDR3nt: TGTGCCAGCAGCTTGGGCGGGACTATCTACAATGAGCAGTTCTTC

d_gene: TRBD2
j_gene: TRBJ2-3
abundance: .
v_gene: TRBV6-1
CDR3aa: CASSDPGLAGGEADTQYF
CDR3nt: TGTGCCAGCAGTGATCCGGGACTAGCGGGGGGAGAAGCGGATACGCAGTATTTT

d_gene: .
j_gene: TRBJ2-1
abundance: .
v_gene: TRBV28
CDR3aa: CASSPDRFYNEQFF
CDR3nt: TGTGCCAGCAGTCCCGACAGGTTCTACAATGAGCAGTTCTTC

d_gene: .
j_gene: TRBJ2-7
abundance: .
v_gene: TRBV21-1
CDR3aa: CASSAGQGDYEQYF
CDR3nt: TGTGCCAGCAGCGCGGGACAGGGGGACTACGAGCAGTACTTC

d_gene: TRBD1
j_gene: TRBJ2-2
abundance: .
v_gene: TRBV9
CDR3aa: CASSFTGTGGSGELFF
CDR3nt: TGTGCCAGCAGCTTCACCGGGACAGGAGGTTCCGGGGAGCTGTTTTTT

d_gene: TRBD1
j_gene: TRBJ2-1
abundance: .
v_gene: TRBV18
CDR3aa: CASSTIQGTTYNEQFF
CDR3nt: TGTGCCAGCTCAACGATACAGGGGACGACCTACAATGAGCAGTTCTTC

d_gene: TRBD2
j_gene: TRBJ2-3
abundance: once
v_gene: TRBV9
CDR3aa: CAPSVAGGGITDTQYF
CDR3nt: TGTGCCCCCAGCGTAGCCGGGGGGGGGATCACAGATACGCAGTATTTT

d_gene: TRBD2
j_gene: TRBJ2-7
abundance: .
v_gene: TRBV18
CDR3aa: CASSASGGPEGEQYF
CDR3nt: TGTGCCAGCTCAGCTAGCGGGGGGCCGGAGGGCGAGCAGTACTTC

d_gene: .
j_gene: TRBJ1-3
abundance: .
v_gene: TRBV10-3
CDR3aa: CAIRTTGPGNTIYF
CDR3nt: TGTGCCATCAGAACGACAGGTCCGGGAAACACCATATATTTT

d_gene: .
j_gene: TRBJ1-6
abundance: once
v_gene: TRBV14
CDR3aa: CASSAWATSPLHF
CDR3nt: TGTGCCAGCAGCGCTTGGGCCACCTCACCCCTCCACTTT

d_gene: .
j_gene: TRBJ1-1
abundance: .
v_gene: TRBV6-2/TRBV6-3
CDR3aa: CASSYSIGLMNTEAFF
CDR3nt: TGTGCCAGCAGTTACTCGATCGGACTCATGAACACTGAAGCTTTCTTT

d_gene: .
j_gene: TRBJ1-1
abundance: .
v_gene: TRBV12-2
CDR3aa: CASRLEPENQGGNTEAFF
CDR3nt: TGTGCAAGTCGCTTAGAACCAGAGAACCAAGGGGGGAACACTGAAGCTTTCTTT

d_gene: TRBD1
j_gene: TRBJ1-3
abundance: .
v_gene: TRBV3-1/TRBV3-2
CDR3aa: CASSQDPGQGYGNTIYF
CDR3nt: TGTGCCAGCAGCCAAGACCCGGGACAGGGGTATGGAAACACCATATATTTT

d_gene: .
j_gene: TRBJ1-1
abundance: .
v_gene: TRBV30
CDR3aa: CAWTGTEYTEAFF
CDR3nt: TGTGCCTGGACCGGGACTGAATACACTGAAGCTTTCTTT

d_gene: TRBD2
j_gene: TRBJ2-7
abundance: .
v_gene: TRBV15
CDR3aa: CATSRPGLDVGEQYF
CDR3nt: TGTGCCACCAGCAGACCGGGACTAGATGTTGGCGAGCAGTACTTC

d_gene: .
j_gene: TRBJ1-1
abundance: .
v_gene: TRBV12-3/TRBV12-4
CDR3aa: CASSLGSSTEAFF
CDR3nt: TGTGCCAGCAGTTTGGGGAGTTCCACTGAAGCTTTCTTT

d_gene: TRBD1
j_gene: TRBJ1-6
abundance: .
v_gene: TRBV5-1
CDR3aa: CASSSGTVDSPLHF
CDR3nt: TGCGCCAGCAGCTCCGGGACAGTAGATTCACCCCTCCACTTT

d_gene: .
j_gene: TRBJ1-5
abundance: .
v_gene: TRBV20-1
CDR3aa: CSASAGRNQPQHF
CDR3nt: TGCAGTGCTAGTGCAGGGCGCAATCAGCCCCAGCATTTT

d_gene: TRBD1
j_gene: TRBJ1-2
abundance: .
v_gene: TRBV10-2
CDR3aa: CASSDPNRGGRGYTF
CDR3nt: TGCGCCAGCAGTGACCCAAACAGGGGAGGTCGCGGCTACACCTTC

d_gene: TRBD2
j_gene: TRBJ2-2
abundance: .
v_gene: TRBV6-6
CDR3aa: CASSSTGGPETGELFF
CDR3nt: TGTGCCAGCAGTTCCACGGGGGGGCCGGAGACCGGGGAGCTGTTTTTT